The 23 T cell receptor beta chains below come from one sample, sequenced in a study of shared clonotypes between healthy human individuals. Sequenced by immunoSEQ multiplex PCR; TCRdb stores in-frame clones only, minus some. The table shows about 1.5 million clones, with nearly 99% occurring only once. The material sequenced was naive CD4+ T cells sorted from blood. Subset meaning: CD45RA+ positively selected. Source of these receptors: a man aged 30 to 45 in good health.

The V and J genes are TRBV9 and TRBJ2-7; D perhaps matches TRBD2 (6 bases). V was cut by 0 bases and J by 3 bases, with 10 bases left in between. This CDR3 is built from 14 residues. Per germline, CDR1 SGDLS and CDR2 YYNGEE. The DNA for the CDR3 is TGTGCCAGCAGCGTAGACGGGAGTCGCTACGAGCAGTACTTC. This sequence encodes CASSVDGSRYEQYF.

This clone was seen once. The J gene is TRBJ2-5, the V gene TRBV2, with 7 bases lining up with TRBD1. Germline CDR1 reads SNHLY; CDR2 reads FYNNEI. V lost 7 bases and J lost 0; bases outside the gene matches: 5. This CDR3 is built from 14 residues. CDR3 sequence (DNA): TGTGCCAGCACCCGGGACAGAAACCAAGAGACCCAGTACTTC. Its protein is CASTRDRNQETQYF.

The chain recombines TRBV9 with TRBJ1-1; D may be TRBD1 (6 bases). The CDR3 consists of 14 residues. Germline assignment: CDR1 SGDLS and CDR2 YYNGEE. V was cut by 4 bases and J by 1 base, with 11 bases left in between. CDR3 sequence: CASSPLTGNTEAFF. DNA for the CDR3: TGTGCCAGCAGCCCCTTGACAGGGAACACTGAAGCTTTCTTT.

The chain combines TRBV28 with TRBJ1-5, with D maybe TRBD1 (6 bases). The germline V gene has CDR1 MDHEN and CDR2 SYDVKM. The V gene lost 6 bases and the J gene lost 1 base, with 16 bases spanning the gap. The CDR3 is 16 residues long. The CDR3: CASSPPTGLSNQPQHF. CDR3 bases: TGTGCCAGCAGCCCCCCCACAGGGCTCAGCAATCAGCCCCAGCATTTT. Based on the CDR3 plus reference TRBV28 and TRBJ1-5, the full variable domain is DVKVTQSSRYLVKRTGEKVFLECVQDMDHENMFWYRQDPGLGLRLIYFSYDVKMKEKGDIPEGYSVSREKKERFSLILESASTNQTSMYLCASSPPTGLSNQPQHFGDGTRLSIL.

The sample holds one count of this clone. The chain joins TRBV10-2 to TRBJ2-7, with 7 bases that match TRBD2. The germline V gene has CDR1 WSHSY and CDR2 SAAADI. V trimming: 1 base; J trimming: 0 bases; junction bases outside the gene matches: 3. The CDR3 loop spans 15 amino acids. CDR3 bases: TGCGCCAGCAGTGAGTATGGCGGGAGCTCCTACGAGCAGTACTTC. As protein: CASSEYGGSSYEQYF.

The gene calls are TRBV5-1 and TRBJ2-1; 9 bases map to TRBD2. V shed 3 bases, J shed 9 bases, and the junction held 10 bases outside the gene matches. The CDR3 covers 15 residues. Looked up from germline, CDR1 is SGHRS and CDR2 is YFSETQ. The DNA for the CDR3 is TGCGCCAGCAGCTCGGGACTAGCCGCCGGGATTGAGCAGTTCTTC. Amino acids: CASSSGLAAGIEQFF.

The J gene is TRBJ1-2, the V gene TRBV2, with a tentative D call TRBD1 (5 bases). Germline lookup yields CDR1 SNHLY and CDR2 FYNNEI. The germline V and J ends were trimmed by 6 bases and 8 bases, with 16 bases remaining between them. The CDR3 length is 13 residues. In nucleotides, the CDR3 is TGTGCCAGCAGGGTTGGGGGGAGTGAGGGCTACACCTTC. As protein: CASRVGGSEGYTF.

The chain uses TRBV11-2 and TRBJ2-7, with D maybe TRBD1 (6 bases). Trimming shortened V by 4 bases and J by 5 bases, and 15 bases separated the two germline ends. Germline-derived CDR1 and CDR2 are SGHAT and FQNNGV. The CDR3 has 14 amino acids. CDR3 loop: CASSSVQGTHEQYF. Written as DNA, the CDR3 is TGTGCCAGCAGCTCCGTACAGGGTACCCACGAGCAGTACTTC.

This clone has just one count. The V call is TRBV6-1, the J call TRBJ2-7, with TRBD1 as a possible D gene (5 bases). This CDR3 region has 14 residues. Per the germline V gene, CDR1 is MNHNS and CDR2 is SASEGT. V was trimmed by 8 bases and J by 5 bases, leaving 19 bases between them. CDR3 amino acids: CASEQKSQGNEQYF. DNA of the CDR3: TGTGCCAGCGAACAAAAGAGTCAGGGCAACGAGCAGTACTTC.

This chain's CDR3 is CASSLVDTQYF. CDR3 sequence (DNA): TGTGCCAGCAGCTTAGTAGATACGCAGTATTTT. This chain joins TRBV13 and TRBJ2-3; D uncertain. CDR3 length equals 11 residues. The V end was cut by 1 base, the J end by 5 bases, with 1 base between. Germline CDR1 is PRHDT and CDR2 is FYEKMQ (reference sequence).

The CDR3 DNA reads TGCGCCAGCAGCTCAATAGCGGGAGGGGTTAATGAGCAGTTCTTC. It encodes CASSSIAGGVNEQFF. The rearrangement uses TRBV5-1 and TRBJ2-1, with 11 bases fitting TRBD2. Germline V CDR1 and CDR2: SGHRS, YFSETQ. V lost 3 bases, J lost 7 bases, and 6 bases stayed unmatched. This CDR3 spans 15 amino acids.

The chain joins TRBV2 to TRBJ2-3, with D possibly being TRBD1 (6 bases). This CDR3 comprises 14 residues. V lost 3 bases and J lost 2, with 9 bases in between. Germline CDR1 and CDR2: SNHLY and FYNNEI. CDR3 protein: CASSDRGVTDTQYF. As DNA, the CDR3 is TGTGCCAGCAGTGACAGGGGAGTCACAGATACGCAGTATTTT. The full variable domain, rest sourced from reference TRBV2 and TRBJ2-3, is EPEVTQTPSHQVTQMGQEVILRCVPISNHLYFYWYRQILGQKVEFLVSFYNNEISEKSEIFDDQFSVERPDGSNFTLKIRSTKLEDSAMYFCASSDRGVTDTQYFGPGTRLTVL.

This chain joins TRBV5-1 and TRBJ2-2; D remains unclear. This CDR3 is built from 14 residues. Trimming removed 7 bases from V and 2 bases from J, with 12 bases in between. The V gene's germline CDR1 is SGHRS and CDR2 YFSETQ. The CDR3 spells CASVQAPNTGELFF. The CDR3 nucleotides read TGCGCCAGCGTTCAGGCTCCCAACACCGGGGAGCTGTTTTTT. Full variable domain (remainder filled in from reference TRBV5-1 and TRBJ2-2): KAGVTQTPRYLIKTRGQQVTLSCSPISGHRSVSWYQQTPGQGLQFLFEYFSETQRNKGNFPGRFSGRQFSNSRSEMNVSTLELGDSALYLCASVQAPNTGELFFGEGSRLTVL.

CDR3 region: CASSSTGSTGELFF. As DNA, the CDR3 is TGTGCCAGCAGTTCTACAGGATCCACCGGGGAGCTGTTTTTT. J is TRBJ2-2 and V is TRBV2, with D maybe TRBD1 (5 bases). Germline V gene lookup returns CDR1 SNHLY and CDR2 FYNNEI. The CDR3 has 14 amino acids. Trimming removed 5 bases from V and 4 bases from J, with 11 bases in between.

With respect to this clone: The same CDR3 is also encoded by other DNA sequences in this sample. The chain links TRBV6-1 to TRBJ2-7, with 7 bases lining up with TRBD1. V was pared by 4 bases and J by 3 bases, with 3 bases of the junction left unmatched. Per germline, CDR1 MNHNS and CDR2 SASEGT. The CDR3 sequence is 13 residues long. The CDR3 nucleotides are TGTGCCAGCAGTGCCCGGGACAGCTACGAGCAGTACTTC. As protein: CASSARDSYEQYF.

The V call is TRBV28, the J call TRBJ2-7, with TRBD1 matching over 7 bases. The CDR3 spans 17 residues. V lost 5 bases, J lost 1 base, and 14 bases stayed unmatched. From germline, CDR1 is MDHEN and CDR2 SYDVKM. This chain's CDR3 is CASSPHRGLGHSYEQYF. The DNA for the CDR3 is TGTGCCAGCAGTCCCCACAGGGGTCTCGGGCATTCCTACGAGCAGTACTTC.

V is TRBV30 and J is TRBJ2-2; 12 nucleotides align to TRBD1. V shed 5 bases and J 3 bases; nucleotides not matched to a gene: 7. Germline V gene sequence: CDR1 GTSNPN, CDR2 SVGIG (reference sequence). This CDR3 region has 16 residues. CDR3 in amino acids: CAWGAGTGGYTGELFF. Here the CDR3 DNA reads TGTGCCTGGGGCGCCGGGACAGGGGGCTACACCGGGGAGCTGTTTTTT.

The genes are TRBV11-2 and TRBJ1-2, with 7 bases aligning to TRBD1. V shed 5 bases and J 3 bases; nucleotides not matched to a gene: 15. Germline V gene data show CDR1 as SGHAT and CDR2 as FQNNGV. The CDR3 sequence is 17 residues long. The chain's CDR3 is CASSPPMWQGVYYGYTF. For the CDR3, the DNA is TGTGCCAGCAGCCCTCCAATGTGGCAGGGGGTCTACTATGGCTACACCTTC.

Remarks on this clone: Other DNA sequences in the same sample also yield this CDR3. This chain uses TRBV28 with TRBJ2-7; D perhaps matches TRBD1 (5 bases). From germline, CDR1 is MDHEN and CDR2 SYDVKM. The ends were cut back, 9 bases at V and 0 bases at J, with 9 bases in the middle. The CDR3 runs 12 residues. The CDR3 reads CASRQSSYEQYF. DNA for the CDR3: TGTGCCAGTCGACAGAGCTCCTACGAGCAGTACTTC.

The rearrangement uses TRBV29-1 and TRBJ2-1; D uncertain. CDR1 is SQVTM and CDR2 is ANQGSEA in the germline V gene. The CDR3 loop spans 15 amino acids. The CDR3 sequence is CSTNIGIPIYNEQFF. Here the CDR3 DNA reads TGCAGTACTAACATAGGGATCCCGATATACAATGAGCAGTTCTTC.

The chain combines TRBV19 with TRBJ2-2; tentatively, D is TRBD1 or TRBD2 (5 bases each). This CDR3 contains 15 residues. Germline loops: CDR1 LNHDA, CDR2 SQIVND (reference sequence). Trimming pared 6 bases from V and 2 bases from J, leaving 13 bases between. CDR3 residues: CASRPPGTNTGELFF. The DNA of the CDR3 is TGTGCCAGTAGGCCTCCCGGGACCAACACCGGGGAGCTGTTTTTT.

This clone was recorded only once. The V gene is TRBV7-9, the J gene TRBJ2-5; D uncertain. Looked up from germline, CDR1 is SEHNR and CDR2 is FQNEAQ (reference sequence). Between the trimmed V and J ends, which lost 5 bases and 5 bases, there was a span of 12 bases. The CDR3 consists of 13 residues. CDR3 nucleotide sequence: TGTGCCAGCAGCCAAAATCTCGTGGAGACCCAGTACTTC. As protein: CASSQNLVETQYF.

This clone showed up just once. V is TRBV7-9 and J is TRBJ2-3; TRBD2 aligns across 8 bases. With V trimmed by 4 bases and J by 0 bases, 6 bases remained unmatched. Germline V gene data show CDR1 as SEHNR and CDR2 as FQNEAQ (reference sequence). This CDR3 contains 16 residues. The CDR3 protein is CASSSTSGGSTDTQYF. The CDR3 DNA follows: TGTGCCAGCAGCTCCACCAGCGGGGGCAGCACAGATACGCAGTATTTT.